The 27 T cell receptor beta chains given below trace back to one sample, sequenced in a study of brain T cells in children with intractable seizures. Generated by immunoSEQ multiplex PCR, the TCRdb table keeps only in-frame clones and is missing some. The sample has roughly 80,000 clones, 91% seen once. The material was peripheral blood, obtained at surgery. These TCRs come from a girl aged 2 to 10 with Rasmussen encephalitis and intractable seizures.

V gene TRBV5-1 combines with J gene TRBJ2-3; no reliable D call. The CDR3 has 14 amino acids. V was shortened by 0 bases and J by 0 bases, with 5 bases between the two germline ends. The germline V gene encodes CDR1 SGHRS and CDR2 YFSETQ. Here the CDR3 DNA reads TGCGCCAGCAGCTTGGAACAGAGCACAGATACGCAGTATTTT. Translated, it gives CASSLEQSTDTQYF.

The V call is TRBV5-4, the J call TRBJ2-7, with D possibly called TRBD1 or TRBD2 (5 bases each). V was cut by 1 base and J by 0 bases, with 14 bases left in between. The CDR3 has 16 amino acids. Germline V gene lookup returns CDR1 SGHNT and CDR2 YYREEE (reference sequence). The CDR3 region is CASSLSWGTASYEQYF. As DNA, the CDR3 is TGTGCCAGCAGCTTGAGTTGGGGGACGGCCTCCTACGAGCAGTACTTC.

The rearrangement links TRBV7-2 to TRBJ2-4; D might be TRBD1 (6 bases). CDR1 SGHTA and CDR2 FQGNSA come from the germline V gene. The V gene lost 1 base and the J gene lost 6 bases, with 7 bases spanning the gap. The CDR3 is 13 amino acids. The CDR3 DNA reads TGTGCCAGCAGCTTAGGAGGGGGAAACATTCAGTACTTC. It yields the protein CASSLGGGNIQYF.

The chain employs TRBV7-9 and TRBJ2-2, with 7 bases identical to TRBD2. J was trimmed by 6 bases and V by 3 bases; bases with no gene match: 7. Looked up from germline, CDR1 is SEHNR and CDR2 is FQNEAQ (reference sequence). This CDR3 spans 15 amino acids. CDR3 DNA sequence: TGTGCCAGCAGCTTTGCCCGGGGGGTTTCCGGGGAGCTGTTTTTT. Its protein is CASSFARGVSGELFF.

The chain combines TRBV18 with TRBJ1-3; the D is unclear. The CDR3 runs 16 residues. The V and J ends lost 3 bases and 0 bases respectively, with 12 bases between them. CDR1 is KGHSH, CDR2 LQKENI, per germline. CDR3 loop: CASSPLRPDSGNTIYF. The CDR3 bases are TGTGCCAGCTCACCTCTTCGACCGGACTCTGGAAACACCATATATTTT.

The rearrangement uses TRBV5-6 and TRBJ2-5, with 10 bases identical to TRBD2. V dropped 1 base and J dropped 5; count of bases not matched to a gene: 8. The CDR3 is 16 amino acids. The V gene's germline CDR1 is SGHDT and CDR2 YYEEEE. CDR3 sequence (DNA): TGTGCCAGCAGCTTGTTTATAGCGGGGGGCCCCGAGACCCAGTACTTC. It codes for CASSLFIAGGPETQYF.

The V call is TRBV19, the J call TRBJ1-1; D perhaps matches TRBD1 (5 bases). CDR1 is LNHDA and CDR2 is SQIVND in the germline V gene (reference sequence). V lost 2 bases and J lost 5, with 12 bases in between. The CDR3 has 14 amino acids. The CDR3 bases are TGTGCCAGTAGTATATTGGGGGGTGGGACTGAAGCTTTCTTT. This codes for CASSILGGGTEAFF.

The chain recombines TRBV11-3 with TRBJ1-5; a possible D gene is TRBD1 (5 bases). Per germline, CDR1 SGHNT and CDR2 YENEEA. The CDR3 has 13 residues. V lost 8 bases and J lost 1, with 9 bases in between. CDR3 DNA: TGTGCCAGCGGGGGGTTGAGCAATCAGCCCCAGCATTTT. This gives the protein CASGGLSNQPQHF.

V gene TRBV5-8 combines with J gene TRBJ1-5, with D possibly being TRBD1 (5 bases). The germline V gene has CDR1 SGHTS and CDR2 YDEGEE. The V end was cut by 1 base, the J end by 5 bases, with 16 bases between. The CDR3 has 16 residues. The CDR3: CASSLRAGQGYQPQHF. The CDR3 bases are TGTGCCAGCAGCTTGCGGGCCGGTCAGGGCTATCAGCCCCAGCATTTT. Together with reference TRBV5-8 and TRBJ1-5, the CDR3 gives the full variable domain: EAGVTQSPTHLIKTRGQQATLRCSPISGHTSVYWYQQALGLGLQFLLWYDEGEERNRGNFPPRFSGRQFPNYSSELNVNALELEDSALYLCASSLRAGQGYQPQHFGDGTRLSIL.

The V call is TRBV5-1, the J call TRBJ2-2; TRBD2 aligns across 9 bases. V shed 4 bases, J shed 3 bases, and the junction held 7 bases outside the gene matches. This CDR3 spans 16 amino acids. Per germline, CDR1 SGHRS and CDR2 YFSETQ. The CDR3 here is CASSLGTSWDTGELFF. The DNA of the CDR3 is TGCGCCAGCAGCCTGGGGACTAGCTGGGACACCGGGGAGCTGTTTTTT.

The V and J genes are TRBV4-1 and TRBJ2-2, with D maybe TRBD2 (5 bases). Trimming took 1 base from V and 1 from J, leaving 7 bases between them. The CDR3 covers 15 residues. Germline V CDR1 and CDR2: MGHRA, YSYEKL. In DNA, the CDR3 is TGCGCCAGCAGCCAAGTAAGCGGGAACACCGGGGAGCTGTTTTTT. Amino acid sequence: CASSQVSGNTGELFF.

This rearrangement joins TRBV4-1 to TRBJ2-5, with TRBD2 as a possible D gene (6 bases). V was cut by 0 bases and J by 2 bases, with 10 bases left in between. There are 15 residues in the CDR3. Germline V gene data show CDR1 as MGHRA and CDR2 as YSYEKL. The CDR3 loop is CASSQEGGEQETQYF. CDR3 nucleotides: TGCGCCAGCAGCCAAGAGGGAGGTGAACAAGAGACCCAGTACTTC.

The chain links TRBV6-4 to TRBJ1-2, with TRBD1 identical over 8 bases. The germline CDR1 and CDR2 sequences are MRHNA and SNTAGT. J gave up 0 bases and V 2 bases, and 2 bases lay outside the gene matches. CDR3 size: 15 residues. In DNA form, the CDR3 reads TGTGCCAGCAGTGACGGGACAGGACCTAACTATGGCTACACCTTC. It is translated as CASSDGTGPNYGYTF.

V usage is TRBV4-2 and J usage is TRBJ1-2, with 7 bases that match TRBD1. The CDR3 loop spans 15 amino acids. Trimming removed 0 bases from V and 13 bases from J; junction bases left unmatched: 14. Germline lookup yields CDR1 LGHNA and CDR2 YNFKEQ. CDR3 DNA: TGTGCCAGCAGCCAAGATATAGGGGGCGCTGGGCTAACCACCTTC. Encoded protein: CASSQDIGGAGLTTF.

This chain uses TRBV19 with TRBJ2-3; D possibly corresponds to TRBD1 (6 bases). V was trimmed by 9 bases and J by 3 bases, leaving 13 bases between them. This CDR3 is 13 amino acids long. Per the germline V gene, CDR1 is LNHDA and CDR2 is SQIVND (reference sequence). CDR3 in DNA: TGTGCCAGCACTCACACAGGGACAGATACGCAGTATTTT. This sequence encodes CASTHTGTDTQYF. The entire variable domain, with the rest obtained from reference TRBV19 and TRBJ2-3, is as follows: DGGITQSPKYLFRKEGQNVTLSCEQNLNHDAMYWYRQDPGQGLRLIYYSQIVNDFQKGDIAEGYSVSREKKESFPLTVTSAQKNPTAFYLCASTHTGTDTQYFGPGTRLTVL.

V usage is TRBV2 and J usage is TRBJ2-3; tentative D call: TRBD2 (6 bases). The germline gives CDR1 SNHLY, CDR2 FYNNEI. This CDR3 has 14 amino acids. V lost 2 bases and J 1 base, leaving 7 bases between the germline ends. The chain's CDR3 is CASSEPGGTDTQYF. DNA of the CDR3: TGTGCCAGCAGTGAACCGGGGGGCACAGATACGCAGTATTTT.

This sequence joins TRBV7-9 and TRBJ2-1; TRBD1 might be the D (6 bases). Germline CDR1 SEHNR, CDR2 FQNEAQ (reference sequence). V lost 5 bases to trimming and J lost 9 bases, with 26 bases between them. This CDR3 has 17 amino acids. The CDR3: CASSTPQGQAVQSEQFF. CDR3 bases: TGTGCCAGCAGCACCCCCCAGGGGCAGGCTGTACAAAGTGAGCAGTTCTTC.

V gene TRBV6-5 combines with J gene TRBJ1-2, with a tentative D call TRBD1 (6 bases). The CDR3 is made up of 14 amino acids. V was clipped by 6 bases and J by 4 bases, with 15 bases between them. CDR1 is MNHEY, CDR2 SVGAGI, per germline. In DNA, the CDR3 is TGTGCCAGCAGAGACACACAGGGTGCCTATGGCTACACCTTC. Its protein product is CASRDTQGAYGYTF.

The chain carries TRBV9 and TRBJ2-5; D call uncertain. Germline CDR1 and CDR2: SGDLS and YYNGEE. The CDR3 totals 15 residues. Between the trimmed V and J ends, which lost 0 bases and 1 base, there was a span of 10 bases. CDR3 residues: CASSVAAGAQETQYF. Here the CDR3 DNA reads TGTGCCAGCAGCGTAGCAGCAGGCGCCCAAGAGACCCAGTACTTC.

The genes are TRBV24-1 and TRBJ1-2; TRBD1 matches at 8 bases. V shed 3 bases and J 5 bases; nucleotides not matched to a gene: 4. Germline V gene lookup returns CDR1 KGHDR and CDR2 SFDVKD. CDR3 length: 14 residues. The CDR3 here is CATSDTRTGYGYTF. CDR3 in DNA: TGTGCCACCAGTGATACCCGGACAGGGTATGGCTACACCTTC.

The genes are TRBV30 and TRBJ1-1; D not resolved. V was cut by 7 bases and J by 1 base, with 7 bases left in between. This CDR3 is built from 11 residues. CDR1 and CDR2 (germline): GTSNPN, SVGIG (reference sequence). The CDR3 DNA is TGTGCCTTTACACCGAACACTGAAGCTTTCTTT. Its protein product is CAFTPNTEAFF.

The CDR3 DNA reads as TGTGCCAGCAGTTTCCAGTCGAGCTATGGCTACACCTTC. It is translated as CASSFQSSYGYTF. The rearrangement joins TRBV27 to TRBJ1-2; D gene unclear. Germline V gene data show CDR1 as MNHEY and CDR2 as SMNVEV (reference sequence). CDR3 length equals 13 residues. V was trimmed by 3 bases and J by 4 bases, leaving 9 bases between them.

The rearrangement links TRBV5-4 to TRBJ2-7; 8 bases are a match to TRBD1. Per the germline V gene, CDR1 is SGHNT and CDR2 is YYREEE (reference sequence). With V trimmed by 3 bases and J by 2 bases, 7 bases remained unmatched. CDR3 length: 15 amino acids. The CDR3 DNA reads TGTGCCAGCAGCTACCCTTCAGGGGGCACCTACGAGCAGTACTTC. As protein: CASSYPSGGTYEQYF.

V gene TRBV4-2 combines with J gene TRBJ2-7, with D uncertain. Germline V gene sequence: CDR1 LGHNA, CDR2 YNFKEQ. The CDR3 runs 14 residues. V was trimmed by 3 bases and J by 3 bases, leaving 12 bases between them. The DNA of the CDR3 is TGTGCCAGCAGCCAGGTTGGCCGAGACTACGAGCAGTACTTC. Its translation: CASSQVGRDYEQYF.

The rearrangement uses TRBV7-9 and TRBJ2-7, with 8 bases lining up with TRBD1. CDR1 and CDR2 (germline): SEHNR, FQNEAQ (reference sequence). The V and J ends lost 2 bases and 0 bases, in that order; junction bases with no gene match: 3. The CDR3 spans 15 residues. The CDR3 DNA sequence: TGTGCCAGCAGCTTATCAGGACAGGGCTCCTACGAGCAGTACTTC. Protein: CASSLSGQGSYEQYF.

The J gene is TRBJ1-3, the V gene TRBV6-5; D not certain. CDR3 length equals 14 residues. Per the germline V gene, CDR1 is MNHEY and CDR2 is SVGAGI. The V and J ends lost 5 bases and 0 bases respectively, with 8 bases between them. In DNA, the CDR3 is TGTGCCAGCAGTCCGGGGAACTCTGGAAACACCATATATTTT. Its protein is CASSPGNSGNTIYF.

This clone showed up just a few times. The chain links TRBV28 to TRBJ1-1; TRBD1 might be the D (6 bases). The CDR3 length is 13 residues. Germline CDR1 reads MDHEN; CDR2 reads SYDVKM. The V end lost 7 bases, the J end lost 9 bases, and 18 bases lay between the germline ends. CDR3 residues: CASTIRGGVQAFF. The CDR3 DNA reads TGTGCCAGCACCATACGGGGGGGCGTTCAAGCTTTCTTT.